The rows below give T cell receptor beta chains drawn from one sample of a study of shared clonotypes between healthy human individuals. The method was immunoSEQ multiplex PCR; TCRdb's version includes in-frame clones alone and lacks a portion of them. The data contain 950,000 to 1,300,000 clones, around four fifths of them singletons. Sequencing was carried out using memory CD4+ T cells sorted from blood. Receptors were obtained from a man aged 18 to 30 in good health. CDR3s leave out the opening cysteine and the closing phenylalanine or tryptophan.

v_call	j_call	cdr3_aa
TRBV5-1	TRBJ2-7	ASSLAPGQSYEQY
TRBV1	TRBJ2-7	TSSQDSWRPWSWKGFYEQY
TRBV30	TRBJ2-7	AWSGRGYEQY
TRBV11-2	TRBJ2-2	ASSLAEIWSGELF
TRBV11-2	TRBJ2-7	ASSLERLVGSEQY
TRBV28	TRBJ2-6	ASSFRSSGANVLT
TRBV19	TRBJ2-7	ASRGRVNYEQY
TRBV28	TRBJ1-5	ASSFQGNQPQH
TRBV6-5	TRBJ1-6	ASSYSKGGTPLH
TRBV7-9	TRBJ2-7	ASSLAEGTTWGYEQY
TRBV4-3	TRBJ2-1	ASSQDLVSFEQF
TRBV5-5	TRBJ1-2	ASSLAGADKGYT
TRBV2	TRBJ1-4	ASSRGDRGNEKLF
TRBV6-1	TRBJ2-7	ASSEVRRDHSYEQY